Listed here are 27 T cell receptor beta chains from one sample, sequenced in a study of type 1 regulatory T cells. TCRdb reprocessed the reads via MiXCR and lists one record per CDR3 protein. The sample has 20,000 or so distinct CDR3 sequences, roughly 50% seen once. These receptors have no known antigen. The source material was cultured T cells, either the whole culture or a sorted T cell fraction (not recorded which). The receptors come from a human donor in good health.

The rearrangement uses TRBV5-4 and TRBJ2-7; 7 bases are a match to TRBD1. The CDR3 contains 15 residues. Germline values: CDR1 SGHNT, CDR2 YYREEE (reference sequence). With 4 bases clipped from V and 2 bases from J, the junction kept 9 bases outside the gene matches. CDR3 amino acids: CASSVGQVGPYEQYF. In DNA, the CDR3 is TGTGCCAGCAGCGTCGGACAGGTAGGACCCTACGAGCAGTACTTC. Complete variable domain (other parts from reference TRBV5-4 and TRBJ2-7): ETGVTQSPTHLIKTRGQQVTLRCSSQSGHNTVSWYQQALGQGPQFIFQYYREEENGRGNFPPRFSGLQFPNYSSELNVNALELDDSALYLCASSVGQVGPYEQYFGPGTRLTVT.

This chain links TRBV5-1 with TRBJ2-2, with 10 bases lining up with TRBD1. This CDR3 region has 15 residues. The V gene's germline CDR1 is SGHRS and CDR2 YFSETQ. V was clipped by 5 bases and J by 7 bases; unmatched bases: 8. The CDR3 loop reads CASSGQGVKNGELFF. CDR3 nucleotides: TGCGCCAGCAGTGGACAGGGGGTAAAAAACGGGGAGCTGTTTTTT.

This clonotype was recorded a few times. The rearrangement links TRBV21-1 to TRBJ2-7; TRBD1 is taken as the D call from the table, unchecked against the DNA. TRBV21-1 is an annotated pseudogene. This CDR3 has 17 amino acids. The CDR3 loop is CASSHSSLGTGSYEQYF. In DNA, the CDR3 is TGTGCCAGCAGCCACTCATCCCTAGGGACGGGCTCCTACGAGCAGTACTTC.

This clonotype was seen a handful of times. The chain uses TRBV18 and TRBJ2-2; D not resolved. The CDR3 has 14 residues. Trimming pared 3 bases from V and 6 bases from J, leaving 11 bases between. Per germline, CDR1 KGHSH and CDR2 LQKENI. The CDR3 bases are TGTGCCAGCTCACCGTCTCCTAACTCCGGGGAGCTGTTTTTT. This codes for CASSPSPNSGELFF. The full variable domain, completed using reference TRBV18 and TRBJ2-2, is NAGVMQNPRHLVRRRGQEARLRCSPMKGHSHVYWYRQLPEEGLKFMVYLQKENIIDESGMPKERFSAEFPKEGPSILRIQQVVRGDSAAYFCASSPSPNSGELFFGEGSRLTVL.

About this clonotype: At one of its ends the junction is not consistent with the germline gene, which may arise from a read error. The V call is TRBV5-6, the J call TRBJ2-2; 8 nucleotides match TRBD2. This CDR3 is 18 amino acids long. The germline CDR1 and CDR2 sequences are SGHDT and YYEEEE. CDR3 DNA: TGTGCCAGCAGCAATAGGGGGTCAGCGGGGGTGAACACCGGGGGGCTGTTTTTT. Its translation is CASSNRGSAGVNTGGLFF.

The chain carries TRBV12-3 or TRBV12-4 and TRBJ2-2; 9 bases line up with TRBD1. Germline trimming cut 3 bases from V and 4 bases from J; bases unmatched to any gene: 3. CDR3 length: 15 residues. CDR3: CASSFTDRGTGELFF. CDR3 DNA: TGTGCCAGCAGTTTTACGGACAGGGGCACCGGGGAGCTGTTTTTT.

Ten or more counts support this clonotype. This chain connects TRBV24-1 to TRBJ1-2, with 8 bases that match TRBD1. This CDR3 region has 15 residues. The V and J ends lost 3 bases and 2 bases, in that order; junction bases with no gene match: 4. Germline-derived CDR1 and CDR2 are KGHDR and SFDVKD. CDR3 in amino acids: CATSDPGQGNYGYTF. CDR3 in DNA: TGTGCCACCAGTGATCCTGGACAGGGCAACTATGGCTACACCTTC.

The chain couples TRBV7-2 to TRBJ2-7; D uncertain. Looked up from germline, CDR1 is SGHTA and CDR2 is FQGNSA. Between the trimmed V and J ends, which lost 4 bases and 7 bases, there was a span of 17 bases. The CDR3 extends over 14 amino acids. The chain's CDR3 is CASSWAGHAAEQYF. The CDR3 coding sequence is TGTGCCAGCAGCTGGGCCGGCCATGCCGCGGAGCAGTACTTC.

V and J are TRBV6-2 or TRBV6-3 and TRBJ2-1; 16 nucleotides match TRBD2. Trimming took 4 bases from V and 12 from J; bases not matched to a gene: 6. The V gene's germline CDR1 is MNHEY and CDR2 SVGEGT. This CDR3 comprises 15 residues. CDR3: CASSLPGLAGGRQFF. The CDR3 DNA reads as TGTGCCAGCAGTTTACCGGGACTAGCGGGGGGGCGGCAGTTCTTC.

This clonotype was seen a few times. The gene calls are TRBV5-1 and TRBJ2-3; 10 nucleotides align to TRBD2. The CDR3 length is 14 residues. The V and J ends lost 5 bases and 6 bases, in that order; junction bases with no gene match: 6. Germline V lookup: CDR1 SGHRS, CDR2 YFSETQ. The CDR3 DNA follows: TGCGCCAGCAGTGCCGGGACTAGCGTTGATACGCAGTATTTT. As protein: CASSAGTSVDTQYF.

This clonotype is deemed medium-sized (0.01 to 0.1%). This chain joins TRBV7-6 and TRBJ2-3; no definite D call. Trimming took off 4 bases at V and 1 base at J, with 6 bases between the two ends. Germline CDR1 reads SGHVS; CDR2 reads FNYEAQ. The CDR3 is 13 amino acids. For the CDR3, the DNA is TGTGCCAGCAGCTCCGACCGCACAGATACGCAGTATTTT. Protein: CASSSDRTDTQYF.

The J gene is TRBJ2-5, the V gene TRBV30; 7 nucleotides line up with TRBD1. Looked up from germline, CDR1 is GTSNPN and CDR2 is SVGIG (reference sequence). The CDR3 covers 12 residues. J lost 4 bases, V lost 2 bases, and 1 base had no gene match. The DNA for the CDR3 is TGTGCCTGGAGTAGGGGGCGAGAGACCCAGTACTTC. Translation: CAWSRGRETQYF.

V usage is TRBV10-3 and J usage is TRBJ2-3, with TRBD2 as a possible D gene (5 bases). The CDR3 covers 15 residues. V lost 2 bases and J 1 base, leaving 10 bases between the germline ends. Germline values: CDR1 ENHRY, CDR2 SYGVKD. The CDR3 coding sequence is TGTGCCATCAGTGAGGATGGGCGGGGCACAGATACGCAGTATTTT. Its translation: CAISEDGRGTDTQYF.

By sample fraction, this clonotype is medium-sized (0.01 to 0.1%). The genes are TRBV20-1 and TRBJ2-1; TRBD2 matches 15 bases. With 5 bases clipped from V and 7 bases from J, the junction kept 9 bases outside the gene matches. This CDR3 has 16 residues. Germline CDR1 reads DFQATT; CDR2 reads SNEGSKA (reference sequence). The CDR3 is CSAASTGTSGGNEQFF. CDR3 in DNA: TGCAGTGCTGCCAGCACCGGGACTAGCGGGGGGAATGAGCAGTTCTTC.

This clonotype is medium-sized. The chain combines TRBV15 with TRBJ1-2; D perhaps matches TRBD1 (5 bases). Looked up from germline, CDR1 is LNHNV and CDR2 is YYDKDF (reference sequence). Trimming took off 5 bases at V and 0 bases at J, with 13 bases between the two ends. The CDR3 consists of 15 residues. CDR3 nucleotide sequence: TGTGCCACCAGCCCTAGTCCGACAGCTAACTATGGCTACACCTTC. It encodes CATSPSPTANYGYTF. The variable domain in full, completed from reference TRBV15 and TRBJ1-2, reads DAMVIQNPRYQVTQFGKPVTLSCSQTLNHNVMYWYQQKSSQAPKLLFHYYDKDFNNEADTPDNFQSRRPNTSFCFLDIRSPGLGDTAMYLCATSPSPTANYGYTFGSGTRLTVV.

This clonotype was recorded at least ten times. This chain joins TRBV28 and TRBJ1-1; D may be TRBD1 (6 bases). The ends were cut back, 5 bases at V and 6 bases at J, with 13 bases in the middle. Germline V lookup: CDR1 MDHEN, CDR2 SYDVKM. The length of the CDR3 is 13 residues. CDR3 amino acids: CASSLGAGSEAFF. In DNA, the CDR3 is TGTGCCAGCAGTCTGGGGGCCGGATCTGAAGCTTTCTTT. The full variable domain, completed using reference TRBV28 and TRBJ1-1, is DVKVTQSSRYLVKRTGEKVFLECVQDMDHENMFWYRQDPGLGLRLIYFSYDVKMKEKGDIPEGYSVSREKKERFSLILESASTNQTSMYLCASSLGAGSEAFFGQGTRLTVV.

The chain uses TRBV5-5 and TRBJ2-1; 11 bases line up with TRBD2. V dropped 0 bases and J dropped 7; count of bases not matched to a gene: 9. From germline, CDR1 is SGHKS and CDR2 YYEKEE (reference sequence). The CDR3 has 17 amino acids. The CDR3 reads CASSLVLLAGAGNEQFF. CDR3 bases: TGTGCCAGCAGCTTGGTCCTACTAGCGGGGGCGGGGAATGAGCAGTTCTTC. Full variable domain (rest looked up from reference TRBV5-5 and TRBJ2-1): DAGVTQSPTHLIKTRGQQVTLRCSPISGHKSVSWYQQVLGQGPQFIFQYYEKEERGRGNFPDRFSARQFPNYSSELNVNALLLGDSALYLCASSLVLLAGAGNEQFFGPGTRLTVL.

The V gene is TRBV18, the J gene TRBJ1-2; D possibly corresponds to TRBD1 (5 bases). Trimming removed 8 bases at V and 2 bases at J, with 12 bases between. This CDR3 contains 13 residues. The germline V gene has CDR1 KGHSH and CDR2 LQKENI. The CDR3, as DNA: TGTGCCAGCCAAGACTACAGGAACTATGGCTACACCTTC. It is translated as CASQDYRNYGYTF. Full variable domain (remainder filled in from reference TRBV18 and TRBJ1-2): NAGVMQNPRHLVRRRGQEARLRCSPMKGHSHVYWYRQLPEEGLKFMVYLQKENIIDESGMPKERFSAEFPKEGPSILRIQQVVRGDSAAYFCASQDYRNYGYTFGSGTRLTVV.

This clonotype has only a few counts. The V and J genes are TRBV6-2 or TRBV6-3 and TRBJ1-1; TRBD1 is a possible D gene (6 bases). The germline V and J ends were trimmed by 6 bases and 8 bases, with 16 bases remaining between them. Germline V gene data show CDR1 as MNHEY and CDR2 as SVGEGT. The CDR3 has 13 amino acids. DNA of the CDR3: TGTGCCAGCAGGCCGACAGGTCAGCGGGAAGCTTTCTTT. It codes for CASRPTGQREAFF.

The chain joins TRBV28 to TRBJ2-3, with TRBD2 identical over 13 bases. The CDR3 covers 15 residues. V shed 4 bases and J 6 bases; nucleotides not matched to a gene: 4. Germline V CDR1 and CDR2: MDHEN, SYDVKM. The DNA of the CDR3 is TGTGCCAGCAGTTCCCGGACTAGCGGGGGTGATACGCAGTATTTT. This gives the protein CASSSRTSGGDTQYF.

The chain links TRBV14 to TRBJ2-7, with 10 bases identical to TRBD1. CDR3 length: 17 amino acids. V lost 0 bases, J lost 0 bases, and 5 bases stayed unmatched. Germline values: CDR1 SGHDN, CDR2 FVKESK. The DNA for the CDR3 is TGTGCCAGCAGCCAAGATTGGAGGACAGGGGGCTCCTACGAGCAGTACTTC. Encoded protein: CASSQDWRTGGSYEQYF. Drawing the rest from reference TRBV14 and TRBJ2-7, the complete variable domain is EAGVTQFPSHSVIEKGQTVTLRCDPISGHDNLYWYRRVMGKEIKFLLHFVKESKQDESGMPNNRFLAERTGGTYSTLKVQPAELEDSGVYFCASSQDWRTGGSYEQYFGPGTRLTVT.

The rearrangement links TRBV6-6 to TRBJ1-3; 10 nucleotides agree with TRBD1. With 6 bases clipped from V and 0 bases from J, the junction kept 5 bases outside the gene matches. Germline CDR1 MNHNY, CDR2 SVGAGI (reference sequence). This CDR3 spans 16 amino acids. CDR3 bases: TGTGCCAGCAGGGGGACAGGGGTTTCCTCTGGAAACACCATATATTTT. The encoded protein is CASRGTGVSSGNTIYF.

This clonotype appeared a few times. The genes are TRBV7-2 and TRBJ1-2; the match to TRBD1 covers 8 bases. The V and J ends lost 5 bases and 5 bases, in that order; junction bases with no gene match: 7. Germline V gene sequence: CDR1 SGHTA, CDR2 FQGNSA. CDR3 length equals 14 residues. In DNA, the CDR3 is TGTGCCAGCAGCCCGGACAGGGAAGGGTATGGCTACACCTTC. Translation gives CASSPDREGYGYTF.

The V gene is TRBV18, the J gene TRBJ2-7, with 7 bases identical to TRBD1. In germline, CDR1 is KGHSH, CDR2 LQKENI. The trim removed 6 bases at V and 2 bases at J, leaving 10 bases unmatched. The CDR3 extends over 15 amino acids. CDR3 nucleotides: TGTGCCAGCTCGCCGACCAGGGACAGTGCCTACGAGCAGTACTTC. Translated, it gives CASSPTRDSAYEQYF. The whole variable domain, filled in from reference TRBV18 and TRBJ2-7, reads NAGVMQNPRHLVRRRGQEARLRCSPMKGHSHVYWYRQLPEEGLKFMVYLQKENIIDESGMPKERFSAEFPKEGPSILRIQQVVRGDSAAYFCASSPTRDSAYEQYFGPGTRLTVT.

The chain joins TRBV19 to TRBJ2-7, with a weak D call TRBD1 (5 bases). CDR1 and CDR2 from the germline V gene are LNHDA and SQIVND (reference sequence). This CDR3 has 13 residues. V was trimmed by 4 bases and J by 0 bases, leaving 7 bases between them. In nucleotides, the CDR3 is TGTGCCAGTAGTAGACAGTCCTCCTACGAGCAGTACTTC. It is translated as CASSRQSSYEQYF.

The chain has TRBV12-3 or TRBV12-4 and TRBJ1-5; D remains unclear. Trimming removed 5 bases at V and 6 bases at J, with 14 bases between. The CDR3 runs to 14 residues. The CDR3 region has the DNA TGTGCCAGCAGTATACAGAGGGCTGCTCAGCCCCAGCATTTT. Protein product: CASSIQRAAQPQHF.

V usage is TRBV3-1 and J usage is TRBJ1-1; no reliable D call. CDR3 length equals 13 residues. Looked up from germline, CDR1 is LGHDT and CDR2 is YNNKEL (reference sequence). V lost 2 bases and J 4 bases, leaving 8 bases between the germline ends. The CDR3 loop reads CASSQPGGTEAFF. The CDR3 DNA sequence: TGTGCCAGCAGCCAACCGGGAGGCACTGAAGCTTTCTTT.